One and the same sample provided the 25 T cell receptor beta chains below, sequenced in a study of T cell responses to AZD1222 COVID-19 vaccine. Generated by immunoSEQ multiplex PCR, the TCRdb table keeps only in-frame clones and is missing some. Among approximately 170,000 clones listed, around nine tenths were seen once. The source was peripheral blood, collected 28 days after the second AZD1222 dose. Receptors originate from an adult who received the AZD1222 COVID-19 vaccine.

A few counts support this clone. The J gene is TRBJ1-1, the V gene TRBV10-3; D is possibly TRBD1 (6 bases). Germline V CDR1 and CDR2: ENHRY, SYGVKD. This CDR3 has 15 amino acids. V was pared by 6 bases and J by 2 bases, with 16 bases between. CDR3 sequence reads: CAIRTTGTGNTEAFF. The CDR3 DNA sequence: TGTGCCATCAGAACAACAGGGACGGGAAACACTGAAGCTTTCTTT.

The chain uses TRBV5-6 and TRBJ2-7, with D possibly called TRBD1 or TRBD2 (5 bases each). The germline V and J ends were trimmed by 4 bases and 3 bases, with 23 bases remaining between them. The CDR3 sequence is 17 residues long. Looked up from germline, CDR1 is SGHDT and CDR2 is YYEEEE. CDR3 DNA: TGTGCCAGCAGCCGGGGTGGGACGACAGTTTCCCTCTACGAGCAGTACTTC. Encoded protein: CASSRGGTTVSLYEQYF. Based on the CDR3 plus reference TRBV5-6 and TRBJ2-7, the full variable domain is DAGVTQSPTHLIKTRGQQVTLRCSPKSGHDTVSWYQQALGQGPQFIFQYYEEEERQRGNFPDRFSGHQFPNYSSELNVNALLLGDSALYLCASSRGGTTVSLYEQYFGPGTRLTVT.

The chain carries TRBV18 and TRBJ2-3; D is unclear. Germline CDR1 and CDR2: KGHSH and LQKENI. The V end was cut by 4 bases, the J end by 3 bases, with 11 bases between. This CDR3 contains 14 residues. The DNA of the CDR3 is TGTGCCAGCTCACGTTTCGAGAGGACAGATACGCAGTATTTT. This translates into CASSRFERTDTQYF.

The chain has TRBV6-2 or TRBV6-3 and TRBJ2-7; no clear D gene. V dropped 3 bases and J dropped 4 bases, with 7 bases sitting between them. CDR3 length: 12 residues. Germline-derived CDR1 and CDR2 are MNHEY and SVGEGT. Here the CDR3 reads CASSYPRYEQYF. The CDR3 bases are TGTGCCAGCAGTTATCCGAGGTACGAGCAGTACTTC.

The J gene is TRBJ2-3, the V gene TRBV6-5; TRBD1 matches at 7 bases. With 8 bases clipped from V and 5 bases from J, the junction kept 13 bases outside the gene matches. CDR3 length: 15 amino acids. Per the germline V gene, CDR1 is MNHEY and CDR2 is SVGAGI. The CDR3 loop is CASCPGDQGVDTQYF. CDR3 nucleotides: TGTGCCAGCTGCCCCGGAGACCAGGGGGTAGATACGCAGTATTTT.

This clone was counted a few times. The J gene is TRBJ2-3, the V gene TRBV6-4; TRBD2 is a possible D gene (6 bases). Germline V CDR1 and CDR2: MRHNA, SNTAGT. This CDR3 is built from 14 residues. Trimming shortened V by 1 base and J by 10 bases, and 15 bases separated the two germline ends. For the CDR3, the DNA is TGTGCCAGCAGTGACTGGGGAGGCGGGGATCCGCAGTATTTT. Residues: CASSDWGGGDPQYF.

This clone was counted between two and nine times. The chain joins TRBV2 to TRBJ1-2; 12 bases are shared with TRBD1. The CDR3 runs to 16 residues. The germline CDR1 and CDR2 sequences are SNHLY and FYNNEI. The V and J ends lost 6 bases and 6 bases, in that order; junction bases with no gene match: 11. The DNA of the CDR3 is TGTGCCAGCAGAGTCGGGACAGGGGGCGTTACGGATGGCTACACCTTC. This gives the protein CASRVGTGGVTDGYTF.

This clone came up a few times. The chain employs TRBV7-2 and TRBJ1-6; TRBD1 matches 8 bases. CDR3 length: 17 amino acids. Germline V gene sequence: CDR1 SGHTA, CDR2 FQGNSA. V lost 1 base and J lost 7; bases outside the gene matches: 9. CDR3 region: CASSLVGQGGRNSPLHF. The CDR3 DNA reads as TGTGCCAGCAGCTTAGTTGGACAGGGTGGTAGGAATTCACCCCTCCACTTT.

In its sample, this clone was seen once. CDR3 protein: CASSLAGGNTEAFF. Here the CDR3 DNA reads TGTGCCAGCAGCTTAGCCGGGGGGAACACTGAAGCTTTCTTT. The chain combines TRBV7-9 with TRBJ1-1, with D perhaps matching TRBD1 (5 bases). This CDR3 comprises 14 residues. Per the germline V gene, CDR1 is SEHNR and CDR2 is FQNEAQ (reference sequence). V was pared by 0 bases and J by 1 base, with 6 bases between.

The CDR3 DNA reads TGTGCCAGCAGTGAATCCGGGGGAAGGTCCGGGGAGCTGTTTTTT. Protein: CASSESGGRSGELFF. V is TRBV25-1 and J is TRBJ2-2, with a tentative D call TRBD2 (6 bases). Germline V gene data show CDR1 as MGHDK and CDR2 as SYGVNS. The CDR3 extends over 15 amino acids. Trimming shortened V by 1 base and J by 6 bases, and 12 bases separated the two germline ends.

The chain joins TRBV7-2 to TRBJ2-7, with TRBD2 matching over 8 bases. The CDR3 contains 16 residues. The germline gives CDR1 SGHTA, CDR2 FQGNSA. V shed 4 bases and J 3 bases; nucleotides not matched to a gene: 11. The CDR3 sequence is CASSWFDGGGIYEQYF. For the CDR3, the DNA is TGTGCCAGCAGCTGGTTCGACGGGGGGGGTATCTACGAGCAGTACTTC.

The J gene is TRBJ2-5, the V gene TRBV11-2, with D hard to call. The CDR3 contains 14 residues. Germline lookup yields CDR1 SGHAT and CDR2 FQNNGV. V lost 2 bases and J 2 bases, leaving 9 bases between the germline ends. The CDR3 sequence: CASSLFVRQETQYF. DNA of the CDR3: TGTGCCAGCAGCTTATTTGTCCGACAAGAGACCCAGTACTTC.

In nucleotides, the CDR3 is TGCGCCAGCAGTGAGGGGGGTTACACTGAAGCTTTCTTT. This sequence encodes CASSEGGYTEAFF. This chain connects TRBV10-1 to TRBJ1-1, with a tentative D call TRBD1 (5 bases). Trimming pared 2 bases from V and 3 bases from J, leaving 7 bases between. The CDR3 loop spans 13 amino acids. The V gene's germline CDR1 is WNHNN and CDR2 SYGVQD (reference sequence).

V gene TRBV3-1 (or the pseudogene TRBV3-2) combines with J gene TRBJ1-2, with 7 bases aligning to TRBD1. CDR3 size: 14 residues. CDR1 and CDR2 from the germline V gene are LGHDT and YNNKEL (reference sequence). Losses at the gene ends were 1 base for V and 7 bases for J; bases not matched to a gene: 6. The CDR3 protein is CASSQVTTGLGYTF. The CDR3 bases are TGTGCCAGCAGCCAAGTGACGACAGGGCTTGGCTACACCTTC.

This clone came up a few times. The chain is built from TRBV18 and TRBJ2-7; 7 bases are shared with TRBD1. CDR1 KGHSH and CDR2 LQKENI come from the germline V gene. V was pared by 7 bases and J by 0 bases, with 3 bases of the junction left unmatched. The CDR3 consists of 13 residues. The CDR3 DNA follows: TGTGCCAGCTTCGACAGGGTCTCCTACGAGCAGTACTTC. This gives the protein CASFDRVSYEQYF.

The V and J genes are TRBV2 and TRBJ2-2; either TRBD1 or TRBD2 may supply D (5 bases each). The germline V gene has CDR1 SNHLY and CDR2 FYNNEI. This CDR3 comprises 16 residues. The germline V and J ends were trimmed by 7 bases and 2 bases, with 17 bases remaining between them. DNA for the CDR3: TGTGCCAGCATTAGTCTGGCAGGGACCAACACCGGGGAGCTGTTTTTT. Its translation is CASISLAGTNTGELFF.

The rearrangement links TRBV29-1 to TRBJ1-2; D call uncertain. The CDR3 is made up of 14 amino acids. V was trimmed by 5 bases and J by 0 bases, leaving 13 bases between them. Germline CDR1 reads SQVTM; CDR2 reads ANQGSEA. CDR3 protein: CSVTRPGTNYGYTF. The CDR3 DNA reads as TGCAGCGTTACCCGCCCGGGTACTAACTATGGCTACACCTTC.

The rearrangement uses TRBV6-4 and TRBJ2-1; the D call may be TRBD1 or TRBD2 (5 bases each). Trimming pared 2 bases from V and 1 base from J, leaving 12 bases between. CDR1 is MRHNA, CDR2 SNTAGT, per germline. The CDR3 loop spans 16 amino acids. The CDR3 sequence is CASSDGDAASYNEQFF. The CDR3 nucleotides read TGTGCCAGCAGTGACGGGGACGCGGCTTCCTACAATGAGCAGTTCTTC.

V usage is TRBV29-1 and J usage is TRBJ1-2; TRBD1 agrees at 7 bases. The CDR3 runs to 13 residues. Germline assignment: CDR1 SQVTM and CDR2 ANQGSEA. Trimming took 4 bases from V and 3 from J; bases not matched to a gene: 5. CDR3 nucleotides: TGCAGCGTTGGGGGACAGCTACACTATGGCTACACCTTC. Translated, it gives CSVGGQLHYGYTF.

This clone has more than one count but fewer than ten. This chain joins TRBV12-3 or TRBV12-4 and TRBJ2-7; D is possibly TRBD1 (6 bases). V was clipped by 8 bases and J by 4 bases, with 9 bases between them. The CDR3 is 11 residues long. CDR3 DNA sequence: TGTGCCAGCGGGACAAATTACGAGCAGTACTTC. Its translation is CASGTNYEQYF.

This chain connects TRBV6-1 to TRBJ2-3; D call uncertain. CDR1 and CDR2 from the germline V gene are MNHNS and SASEGT. The CDR3 totals 14 residues. V was clipped by 0 bases and J by 0 bases, with 4 bases between them. For the CDR3, the DNA is TGTGCCAGCAGTGAAGCAGGTAGCACAGATACGCAGTATTTT. The encoded protein is CASSEAGSTDTQYF.

V and J are TRBV5-1 and TRBJ1-1; 7 bases are a match to TRBD1. The junction had 9 bases not matched to a gene; V was cut back by 6 bases and J by 4 bases. The CDR3 spans 14 residues. Germline lookup yields CDR1 SGHRS and CDR2 YFSETQ. As DNA, the CDR3 is TGCGCCAGCATGCCCGAGGCAGGGGGCACTGAAGCTTTCTTT. It encodes CASMPEAGGTEAFF.

J is TRBJ1-2 and V is TRBV7-9; D call uncertain. Deletions cut 8 bases from V and 2 bases from J, with 15 bases between. The germline V gene has CDR1 SEHNR and CDR2 FQNEAQ (reference sequence). This CDR3 is 14 amino acids long. The CDR3 here is CASSWWAPNYGYTF. The CDR3 coding sequence is TGTGCCAGCTCCTGGTGGGCGCCGAACTATGGCTACACCTTC.

This clone was seen just once. The chain combines TRBV27 with TRBJ2-2; D possibly matches TRBD1 or TRBD2 (5 bases each). Germline V gene lookup returns CDR1 MNHEY and CDR2 SMNVEV (reference sequence). This CDR3 is built from 16 residues. V was clipped by 4 bases and J by 1 base, with 13 bases between them. CDR3 DNA sequence: TGTGCCAGCAGTTCCCTCCGGGACGGGAACACCGGGGAGCTGTTTTTT. Protein sequence: CASSSLRDGNTGELFF.

The chain joins TRBV9 to TRBJ2-7, with D unclear. Trimming cost V 4 bases and J 0 bases, with 11 bases left between them. The germline gives CDR1 SGDLS, CDR2 YYNGEE. This CDR3 has 14 amino acids. For the CDR3, the DNA is TGTGCCAGCAGCCTAGACCGTAGCTCCTACGAGCAGTACTTC. It yields the protein CASSLDRSSYEQYF.